This TCR beta chain was sequenced for a study of TIL therapy for anti-PD-1-resistant metastatic lung cancer. Study details: Tumors had a median PD-L1 proportion score of 4.5% to 7%. By whole-exome sequencing, median non-synonymous tumor mutation burden was roughly 1.6 mutations per megabase.

CDR1 ENHRY and CDR2 SYGVKD come from the germline V gene. Trimming left V 4 bases short and J 3 bases short, with 9 bases between. This CDR3 has 13 residues. Sample time point: pre-treatment sample, taken before nivolumab and TIL therapy. Patients were adults with stage 4 NSCLC. This was the immunoSEQ v3 assay. Clones were read by immunoSEQ multiplex PCR, and TCRdb kept only the in-frame ones, dropping some. The sample holds about 36,000 clones; over 70% are singletons and the top ten take approximately 5.3%. The material was blood, obtained at baseline. The V call is TRBV10-3, the J call TRBJ1-1; maybe TRBD1 (5 bases). The clonotype was recovered from a person aged 25 to 80 with non-small cell lung cancer. The CDR3: CAISGGGYTEAFF. The CDR3 DNA is TGTGCCATCAGTGGGGGGGGATACACTGAAGCTTTCTTT.